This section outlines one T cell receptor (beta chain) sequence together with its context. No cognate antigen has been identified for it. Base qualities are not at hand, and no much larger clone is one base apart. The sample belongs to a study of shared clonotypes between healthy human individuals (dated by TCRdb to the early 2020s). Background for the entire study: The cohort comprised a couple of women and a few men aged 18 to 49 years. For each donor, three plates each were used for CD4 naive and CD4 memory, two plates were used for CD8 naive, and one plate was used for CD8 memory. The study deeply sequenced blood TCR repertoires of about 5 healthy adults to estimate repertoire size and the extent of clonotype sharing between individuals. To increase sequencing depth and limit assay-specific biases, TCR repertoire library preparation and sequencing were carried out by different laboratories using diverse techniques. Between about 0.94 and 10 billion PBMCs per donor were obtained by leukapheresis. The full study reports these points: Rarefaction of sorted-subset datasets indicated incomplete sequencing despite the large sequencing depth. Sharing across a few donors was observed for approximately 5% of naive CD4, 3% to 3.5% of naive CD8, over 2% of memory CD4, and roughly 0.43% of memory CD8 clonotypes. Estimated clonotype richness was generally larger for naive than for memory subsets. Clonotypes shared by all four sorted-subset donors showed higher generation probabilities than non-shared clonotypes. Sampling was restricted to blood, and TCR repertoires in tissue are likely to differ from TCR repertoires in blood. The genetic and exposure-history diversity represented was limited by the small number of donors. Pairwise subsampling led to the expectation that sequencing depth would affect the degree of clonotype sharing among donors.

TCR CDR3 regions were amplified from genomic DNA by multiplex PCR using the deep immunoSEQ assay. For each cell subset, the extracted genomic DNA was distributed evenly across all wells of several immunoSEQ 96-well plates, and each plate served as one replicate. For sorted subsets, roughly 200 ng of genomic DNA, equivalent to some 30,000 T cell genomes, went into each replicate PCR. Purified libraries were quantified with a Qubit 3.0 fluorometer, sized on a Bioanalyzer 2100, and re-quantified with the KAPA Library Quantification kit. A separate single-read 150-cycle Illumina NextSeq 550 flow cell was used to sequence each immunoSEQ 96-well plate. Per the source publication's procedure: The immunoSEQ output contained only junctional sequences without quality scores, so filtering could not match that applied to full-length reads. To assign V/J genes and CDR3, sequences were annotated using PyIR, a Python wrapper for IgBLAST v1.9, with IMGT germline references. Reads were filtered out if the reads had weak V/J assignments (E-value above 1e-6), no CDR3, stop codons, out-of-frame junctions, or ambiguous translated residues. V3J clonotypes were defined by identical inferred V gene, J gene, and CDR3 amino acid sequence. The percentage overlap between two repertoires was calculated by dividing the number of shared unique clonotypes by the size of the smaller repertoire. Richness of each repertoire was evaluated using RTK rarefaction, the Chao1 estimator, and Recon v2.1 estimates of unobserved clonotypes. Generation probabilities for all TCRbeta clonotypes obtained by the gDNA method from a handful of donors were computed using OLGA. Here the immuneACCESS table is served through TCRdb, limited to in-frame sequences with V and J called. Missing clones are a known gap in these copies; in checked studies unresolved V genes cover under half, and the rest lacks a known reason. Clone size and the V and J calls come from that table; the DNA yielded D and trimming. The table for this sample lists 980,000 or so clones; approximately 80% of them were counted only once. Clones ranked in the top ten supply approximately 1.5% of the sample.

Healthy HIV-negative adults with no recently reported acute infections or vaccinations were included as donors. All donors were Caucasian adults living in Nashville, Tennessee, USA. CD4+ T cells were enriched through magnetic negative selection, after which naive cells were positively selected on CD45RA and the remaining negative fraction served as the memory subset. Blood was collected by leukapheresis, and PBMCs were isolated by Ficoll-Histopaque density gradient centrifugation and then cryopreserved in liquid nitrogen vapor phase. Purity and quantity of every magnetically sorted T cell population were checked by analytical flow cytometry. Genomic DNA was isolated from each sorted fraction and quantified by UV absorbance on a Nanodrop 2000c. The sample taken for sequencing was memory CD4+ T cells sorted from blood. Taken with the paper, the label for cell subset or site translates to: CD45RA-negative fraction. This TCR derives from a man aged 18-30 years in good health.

The DNA is as follows: TGTGCCAGCAGTCGGGGGCCAGCGCGTAGATACAATGAGCAGTTCTTC. Translated, this is CASSRGPARRYNEQFF. The chain was built from TRBV27 and TRBJ2-1, with the D gene tentatively TRBD1 or TRBD2, based on 6 matching bases in each. A distance of 18 bases separates the germline ends of V and J, which lose 5 bases and 4 bases respectively. Its CDR3 holds 16 amino acids, cysteine through phenylalanine. Of the read, only the CDR3 DNA is kept; its 48 bases are in frame from base 1. Via the germline V gene (reference sequence), CDR1 is MNHEY and CDR2 SMNVEV.